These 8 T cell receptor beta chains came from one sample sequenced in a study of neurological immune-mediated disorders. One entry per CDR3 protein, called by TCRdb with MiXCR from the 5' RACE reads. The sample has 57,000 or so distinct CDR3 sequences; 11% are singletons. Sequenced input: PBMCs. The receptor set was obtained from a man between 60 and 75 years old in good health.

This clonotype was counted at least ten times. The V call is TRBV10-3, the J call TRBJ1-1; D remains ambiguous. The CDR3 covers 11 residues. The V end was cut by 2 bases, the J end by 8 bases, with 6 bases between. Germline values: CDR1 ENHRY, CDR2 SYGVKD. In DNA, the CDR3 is TGTGCCATCAGTGAGGGCGGAGAAGCTTTCTTT. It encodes CAISEGGEAFF.

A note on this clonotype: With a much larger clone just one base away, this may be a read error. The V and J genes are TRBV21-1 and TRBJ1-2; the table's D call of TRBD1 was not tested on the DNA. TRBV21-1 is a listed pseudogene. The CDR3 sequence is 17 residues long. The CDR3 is CASSKIGTEGGLVGDTF. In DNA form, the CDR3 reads TGTGCCAGCAGCAAAATAGGGACCGAGGGGGGTTTGGTGGGAGACACCTTC.

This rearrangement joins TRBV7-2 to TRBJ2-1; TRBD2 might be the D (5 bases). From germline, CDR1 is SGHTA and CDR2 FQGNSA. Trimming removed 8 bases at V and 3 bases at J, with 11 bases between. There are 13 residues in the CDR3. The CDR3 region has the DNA TGTGCCAGCCTAGTAGGAGGCTACAATGAGCAGTTCTTC. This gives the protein CASLVGGYNEQFF.

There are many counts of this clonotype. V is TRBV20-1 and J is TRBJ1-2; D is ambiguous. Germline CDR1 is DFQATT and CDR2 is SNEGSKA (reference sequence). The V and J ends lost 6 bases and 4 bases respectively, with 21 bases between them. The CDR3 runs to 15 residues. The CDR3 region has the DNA TGCAGTGCAATACAGACGGCGAGACCAGGCTATGGCTACACCTTC. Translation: CSAIQTARPGYGYTF.

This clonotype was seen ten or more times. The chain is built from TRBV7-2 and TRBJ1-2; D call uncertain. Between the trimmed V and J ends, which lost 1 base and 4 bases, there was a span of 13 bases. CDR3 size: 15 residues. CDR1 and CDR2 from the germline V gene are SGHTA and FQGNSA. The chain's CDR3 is CASSLEGSRFYGYTF. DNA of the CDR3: TGTGCCAGCAGCTTAGAGGGCAGTAGATTCTATGGCTACACCTTC. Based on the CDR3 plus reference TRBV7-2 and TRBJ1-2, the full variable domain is GAGVSQSPSNKVTEKGKDVELRCDPISGHTALYWYRQSLGQGLEFLIYFQGNSAPDKSGLPSDRFSAERTGGSVSTLTIQRTQQEDSAVYLCASSLEGSRFYGYTFGSGTRLTVV.

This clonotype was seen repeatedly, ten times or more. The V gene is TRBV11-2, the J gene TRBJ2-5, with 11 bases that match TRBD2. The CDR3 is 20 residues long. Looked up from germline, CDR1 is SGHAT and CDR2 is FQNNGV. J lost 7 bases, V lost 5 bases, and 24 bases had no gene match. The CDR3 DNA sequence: TGTGCCAGCAGCCAACTAGGGTTGGGGGGAGGACTAGCGGGCGGTGGGACCCAGTACTTC. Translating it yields CASSQLGLGGGLAGGGTQYF.

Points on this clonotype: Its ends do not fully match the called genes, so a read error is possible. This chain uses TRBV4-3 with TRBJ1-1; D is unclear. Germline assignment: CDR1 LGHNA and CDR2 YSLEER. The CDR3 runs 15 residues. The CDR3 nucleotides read TGCGCCAACAGCCAAAAAGTCAGCCAGAACACCGAAGCTTTCTTT. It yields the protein CANSQKVSQNTEAFF.

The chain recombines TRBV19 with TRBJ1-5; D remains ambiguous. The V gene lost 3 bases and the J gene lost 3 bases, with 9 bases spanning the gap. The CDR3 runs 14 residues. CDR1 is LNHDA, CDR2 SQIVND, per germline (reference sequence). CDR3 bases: TGTGCCAGTAGTATGCTGTTAGTCAATCAGCCCCAGCATTTT. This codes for CASSMLLVNQPQHF.